This TCR beta chain was sequenced for a study of cytotoxic CD8 clonotypes in ibrutinib-treated CLL. Sequencing was performed with immunoSEQ multiplex PCR; in TCRdb, only in-frame clones are kept and a portion is missing. The sample carries around 40,000 clones, under 80% recorded once. The CDR3 runs 16 residues. Germline CDR1 is KGHSH and CDR2 is LQKENI. The V end was cut by 3 bases, the J end by 0 bases, with 11 bases between. The input for sequencing was PBMCs, taken at disease progression, from a patient treated with ibrutinib. This receptor was obtained from a human donor with chronic lymphocytic leukemia. The gene calls are TRBV18 and TRBJ2-2; D is possibly TRBD1 (5 bases). This CDR3 reads CASSPITGANTGELFF. CDR3 bases: TGTGCCAGCTCACCCATAACAGGCGCGAACACCGGGGAGCTGTTTTTT.